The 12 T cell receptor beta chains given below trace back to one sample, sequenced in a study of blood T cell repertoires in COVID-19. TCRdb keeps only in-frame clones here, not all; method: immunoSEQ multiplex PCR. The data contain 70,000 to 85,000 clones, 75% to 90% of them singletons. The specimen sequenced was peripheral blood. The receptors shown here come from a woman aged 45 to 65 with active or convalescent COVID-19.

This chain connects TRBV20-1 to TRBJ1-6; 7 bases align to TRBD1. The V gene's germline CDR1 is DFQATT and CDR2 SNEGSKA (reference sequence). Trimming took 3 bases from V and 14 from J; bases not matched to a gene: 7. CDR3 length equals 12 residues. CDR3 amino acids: CSASPEQGSLHF. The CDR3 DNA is TGCAGTGCTAGTCCGGAACAGGGGTCCCTCCACTTT.

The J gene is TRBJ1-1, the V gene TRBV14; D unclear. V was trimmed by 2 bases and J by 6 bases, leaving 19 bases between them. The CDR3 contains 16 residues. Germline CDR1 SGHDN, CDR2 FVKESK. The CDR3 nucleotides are TGTGCCAGCAGCCAACTATACCGGGTCCCAGACGCTGAAGCTTTCTTT. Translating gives CASSQLYRVPDAEAFF.

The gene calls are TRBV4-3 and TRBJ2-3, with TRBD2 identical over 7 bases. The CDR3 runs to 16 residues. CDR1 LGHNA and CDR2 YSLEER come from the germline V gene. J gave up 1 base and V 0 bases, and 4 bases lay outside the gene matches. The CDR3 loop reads CASSQDGSGGTDTQYF. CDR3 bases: TGCGCCAGCAGCCAAGATGGGAGCGGGGGCACAGATACGCAGTATTTT.

The CDR3 DNA reads as TGCGCCAGCAGCTCCACGGGACAGGGGGCAGGAGGCTACACCTTC. Protein sequence: CASSSTGQGAGGYTF. This chain links TRBV5-1 with TRBJ1-2, with 12 bases that match TRBD1. The ends lost 3 bases at V and 8 bases at J; junction bases unmatched: 8. Per germline, CDR1 SGHRS and CDR2 YFSETQ. This CDR3 is built from 15 residues.

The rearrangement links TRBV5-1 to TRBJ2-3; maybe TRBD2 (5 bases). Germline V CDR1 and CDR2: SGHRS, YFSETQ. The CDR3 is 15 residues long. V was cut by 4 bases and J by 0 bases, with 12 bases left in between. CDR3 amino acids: CASSEGTPSTDTQYF. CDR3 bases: TGCGCCAGCAGCGAGGGAACTCCTAGCACAGATACGCAGTATTTT.

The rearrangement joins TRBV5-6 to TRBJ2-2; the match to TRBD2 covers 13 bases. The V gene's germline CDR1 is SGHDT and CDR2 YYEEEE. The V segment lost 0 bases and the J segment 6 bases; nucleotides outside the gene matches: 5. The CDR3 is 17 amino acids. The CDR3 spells CASSLERLAGGPGELFF. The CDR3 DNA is TGTGCCAGCAGCTTGGAGCGACTAGCGGGGGGCCCCGGGGAGCTGTTTTTT.

Here the CDR3 DNA reads TGTGCCAGCAGCTTCGGACATAACACTGAAGCTTTCTTT. Translation: CASSFGHNTEAFF. The genes are TRBV7-8 and TRBJ1-1; D may be TRBD1 (5 bases). Germline assignment: CDR1 SGHVS and CDR2 FQNEAQ. This CDR3 spans 13 amino acids. V shed 3 bases and J shed 2 bases, with 7 bases lying between them.

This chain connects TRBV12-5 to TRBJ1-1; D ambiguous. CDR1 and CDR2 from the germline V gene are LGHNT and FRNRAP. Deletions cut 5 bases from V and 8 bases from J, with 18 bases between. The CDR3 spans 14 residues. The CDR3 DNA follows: TGTGCTAGTGGTGAACTAGTGGTCTCGCACGAAGCTTTCTTT. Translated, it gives CASGELVVSHEAFF.

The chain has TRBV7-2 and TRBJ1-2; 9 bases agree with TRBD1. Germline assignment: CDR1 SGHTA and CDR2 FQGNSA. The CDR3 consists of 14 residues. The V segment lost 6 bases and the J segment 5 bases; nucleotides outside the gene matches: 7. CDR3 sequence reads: CASRDRDRVYGYTF. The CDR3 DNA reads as TGTGCCAGCAGGGACCGGGACAGGGTTTATGGCTACACCTTC.

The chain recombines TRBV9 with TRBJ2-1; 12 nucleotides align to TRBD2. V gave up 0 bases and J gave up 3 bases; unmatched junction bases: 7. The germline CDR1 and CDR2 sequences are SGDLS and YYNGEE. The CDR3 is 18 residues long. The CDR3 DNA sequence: TGTGCCAGCAGCGTAGGGGCTAGCGGGGGGGCAGGCTACAATGAGCAGTTCTTC. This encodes CASSVGASGGAGYNEQFF.

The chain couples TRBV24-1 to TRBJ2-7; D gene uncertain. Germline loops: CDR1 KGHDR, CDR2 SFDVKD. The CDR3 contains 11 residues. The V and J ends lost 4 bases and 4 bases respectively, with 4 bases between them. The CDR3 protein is CATSDGYEQYF. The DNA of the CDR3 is TGTGCCACCAGTGACGGTTACGAGCAGTACTTC.

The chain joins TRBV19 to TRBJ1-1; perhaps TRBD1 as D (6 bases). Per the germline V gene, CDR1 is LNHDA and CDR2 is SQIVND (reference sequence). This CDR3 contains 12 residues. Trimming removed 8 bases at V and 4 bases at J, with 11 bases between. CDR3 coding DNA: TGTGCCAGTGTACAGGGTATCACTGAAGCTTTCTTT. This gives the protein CASVQGITEAFF.